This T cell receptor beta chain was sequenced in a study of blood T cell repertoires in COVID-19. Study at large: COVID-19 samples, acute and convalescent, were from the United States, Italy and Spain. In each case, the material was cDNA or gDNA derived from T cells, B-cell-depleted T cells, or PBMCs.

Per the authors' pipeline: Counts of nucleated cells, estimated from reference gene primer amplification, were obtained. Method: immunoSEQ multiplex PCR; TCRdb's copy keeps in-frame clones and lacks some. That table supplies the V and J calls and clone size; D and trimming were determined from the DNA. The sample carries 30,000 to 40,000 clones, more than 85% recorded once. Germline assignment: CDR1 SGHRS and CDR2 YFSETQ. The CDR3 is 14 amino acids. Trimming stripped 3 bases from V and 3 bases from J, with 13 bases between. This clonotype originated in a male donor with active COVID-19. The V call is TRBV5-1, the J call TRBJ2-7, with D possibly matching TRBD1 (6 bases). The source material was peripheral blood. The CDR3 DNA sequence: TGCGCCAGCAGCTGGGGTGGACAGAGCTACGAGCAGTACTTC. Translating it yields CASSWGGQSYEQYF.